The entry that follows covers one T cell receptor (beta chain) sequence. This record comes from a study of control samples from healthy donors and cancer patients. Sequencing was performed with immunoSEQ multiplex PCR; in TCRdb, only in-frame clones are kept and a portion is missing. The data hold about 140,000 clones, with roughly nine tenths observed a single time. Sequencing input: blood. The TCR was taken from a man in his thirties or forties in good health.

DNA for the CDR3: TGTGCCAGCAGTTACTCGACTAGCCGTGGGTTGGAGACCCAGTACTTC. Translating gives CASSYSTSRGLETQYF. The V and J genes are TRBV6-2 or TRBV6-3 and TRBJ2-5; 7 bases align to TRBD2. CDR1 and CDR2 from the germline V gene are MNHEY and SVGEGT. J lost 5 bases, V lost 0 bases, and 9 bases had no gene match. This CDR3 has 16 amino acids.